The 17 T cell receptor beta chains below all came from one sample that was sequenced in a study of OX40 agonist ivuxolimab in advanced cancers. Repertoires were generated with immunoSEQ multiplex PCR, while TCRdb's copy carries only in-frame clones and drops some. This sample has 76,000 or so clones; approximately 83% occur once, and the top ten carry 5% to 6.5%. Here the sequenced sample was CD4+ or CD8+ T cells sorted from blood, taken in a trial of the OX40 agonist ivuxolimab. These receptors were obtained from an adult with an advanced solid tumor such as melanoma, head and neck, liver or kidney cancer.

The V and J genes are TRBV5-1 and TRBJ2-3; D remains ambiguous. The ends were cut back, 3 bases at V and 2 bases at J, with 13 bases in the middle. This CDR3 spans 15 amino acids. Germline V CDR1 and CDR2: SGHRS, YFSETQ. In nucleotides, the CDR3 is TGCGCCAGCAGCTCCCAACGCCCGCACACAGATACGCAGTATTTT. Protein sequence: CASSSQRPHTDTQYF.

V and J are TRBV6-6 and TRBJ1-6; tentative D call: TRBD1 (6 bases). CDR1 is MNHNY and CDR2 is SVGAGI in the germline V gene (reference sequence). The V end lost 6 bases, the J end lost 7 bases, and 10 bases lay between the germline ends. The CDR3 is 13 amino acids. Here the CDR3 DNA reads TGTGCCAGCAGACAGGGTATAAATTCACCCCTCCACTTT. Translated, it gives CASRQGINSPLHF.

The rearrangement links TRBV5-5 to TRBJ2-1; D may be TRBD1 (5 bases). CDR1 is SGHKS and CDR2 is YYEKEE in the germline V gene (reference sequence). The CDR3 covers 14 residues. V lost 0 bases and J lost 7, with 11 bases in between. This CDR3 reads CASSLVWGGNEQFF. DNA for the CDR3: TGTGCCAGCAGCTTGGTGTGGGGCGGTAATGAGCAGTTCTTC.

This clone was counted a few times. The chain employs TRBV28 and TRBJ2-5; D is uncertain. Germline V gives CDR1 MDHEN, CDR2 SYDVKM. Deletions cut 10 bases from V and 4 bases from J, with 13 bases between. The CDR3 spans 12 residues. CDR3 nucleotide sequence: TGTGCCACCCTCGGCCCTGCAGAGACCCAGTACTTC. This codes for CATLGPAETQYF.

The chain joins TRBV6-5 to TRBJ1-2; weak D call: TRBD1 (6 bases). The germline CDR1 and CDR2 sequences are MNHEY and SVGAGI. This CDR3 contains 12 residues. Trimming cost V 5 bases and J 5 bases, with 9 bases left between them. CDR3 protein: CASSLQGYGYTF. DNA of the CDR3: TGTGCCAGCAGTCTACAGGGTTATGGCTACACCTTC.

V and J are TRBV6-1 and TRBJ1-5; 7 nucleotides line up with TRBD1. The V gene end was trimmed by 7 bases and the J gene end by 1 base; junction bases not matched to a gene: 4. Germline V gene sequence: CDR1 MNHNS, CDR2 SASEGT. The CDR3 consists of 14 residues. CDR3 loop: CASNRDSSNQPQHF. The CDR3, as DNA: TGTGCCAGCAATCGGGACAGCAGCAATCAGCCCCAGCATTTT.

The chain carries TRBV7-3 and TRBJ1-1; D ambiguous. Germline CDR1 reads SGHTA; CDR2 reads FQGTGA. CDR3 size: 13 residues. V lost 2 bases and J lost 0, with 4 bases in between. CDR3 residues: CASSLRMNTEAFF. In nucleotides, the CDR3 is TGTGCCAGCAGCTTACGGATGAACACTGAAGCTTTCTTT.

The chain uses TRBV7-2 and TRBJ2-1, with no clear D. Trimming took 11 bases from V and 0 from J, leaving 14 bases between them. Germline CDR1 is SGHTA and CDR2 is FQGNSA. This CDR3 has 14 residues. The CDR3 sequence: CAGSKSSSYNEQFF. CDR3 sequence (DNA): TGTGCCGGGTCCAAATCGAGCTCCTACAATGAGCAGTTCTTC.

The chain has TRBV5-1 and TRBJ1-1, with D possibly being TRBD1 (5 bases). The germline V gene has CDR1 SGHRS and CDR2 YFSETQ. The CDR3 spans 14 residues. V lost 2 bases and J 1 base, leaving 9 bases between the germline ends. The CDR3 bases are TGCGCCAGCAGCTTCAGGGATGGGAACACTGAAGCTTTCTTT. This sequence encodes CASSFRDGNTEAFF.

This chain links TRBV4-1 with TRBJ2-3; TRBD2 is a possible D gene (6 bases). The germline V and J ends were trimmed by 0 bases and 0 bases, with 13 bases remaining between them. From germline, CDR1 is MGHRA and CDR2 YSYEKL. The CDR3 sequence is 17 residues long. The CDR3 protein is CASSQDKPSASTDTQYF. The CDR3, as DNA: TGCGCCAGCAGCCAAGATAAACCTAGCGCTAGCACAGATACGCAGTATTTT.

This chain uses TRBV5-1 with TRBJ2-1; D could derive from TRBD1 or TRBD2 (6 bases each). Germline V gene lookup returns CDR1 SGHRS and CDR2 YFSETQ. This CDR3 comprises 17 residues. The V and J ends lost 0 bases and 0 bases respectively, with 13 bases between them. CDR3 region: CASSLAGGRGSYNEQFF. As DNA, the CDR3 is TGCGCCAGCAGCTTGGCCGGGGGCAGGGGCTCCTACAATGAGCAGTTCTTC. The full variable domain, its missing parts supplied by reference TRBV5-1 and TRBJ2-1, is KAGVTQTPRYLIKTRGQQVTLSCSPISGHRSVSWYQQTPGQGLQFLFEYFSETQRNKGNFPGRFSGRQFSNSRSEMNVSTLELGDSALYLCASSLAGGRGSYNEQFFGPGTRLTVL.

V is TRBV9 and J is TRBJ2-7, with TRBD2 as a possible D gene (6 bases). The CDR3 extends over 13 amino acids. The germline gives CDR1 SGDLS, CDR2 YYNGEE. The V and J ends lost 4 bases and 5 bases respectively, with 13 bases between them. The CDR3 DNA sequence: TGTGCCAGCAGCCCGGGGACTCACCACGAGCAGTACTTC. Protein: CASSPGTHHEQYF.

This clone was counted a single time. The V gene is TRBV16, the J gene TRBJ1-5; TRBD1 might be the D (6 bases). The length of the CDR3 is 16 residues. The germline gives CDR1 KGHSY, CDR2 FQNENV. The ends were cut back, 4 bases at V and 2 bases at J, with 15 bases in the middle. CDR3 nucleotide sequence: TGTGCCAGCAGCCGGGGGGGGCCTGGGGGCAATCAGCCCCAGCATTTT. This codes for CASSRGGPGGNQPQHF.

The V gene is TRBV11-2, the J gene TRBJ1-2; TRBD1 matches at 7 bases. With V trimmed by 1 base and J by 1 base, 6 bases remained unmatched. The CDR3 has 16 amino acids. CDR1 is SGHAT and CDR2 is FQNNGV in the germline V gene. The CDR3 DNA follows: TGTGCCAGCAGCTTAGGTTGGGACAGCCGTAACTATGGCTACACCTTC. This translates into CASSLGWDSRNYGYTF. The complete variable domain, with remaining parts taken from reference TRBV11-2 and TRBJ1-2, reads EAGVAQSPRYKIIEKRQSVAFWCNPISGHATLYWYQQILGQGPKLLIQFQNNGVVDDSQLPKDRFSAERLKGVDSTLKIQPAKLEDSAVYLCASSLGWDSRNYGYTFGSGTRLTVV.

The V call is TRBV28, the J call TRBJ2-1, with D tentatively TRBD1 (6 bases). From germline, CDR1 is MDHEN and CDR2 SYDVKM. The CDR3 consists of 14 residues. Trimming took off 6 bases at V and 6 bases at J, with 15 bases between the two ends. The CDR3 sequence: CASRTQGWANEQFF. CDR3 nucleotides: TGTGCCAGCAGAACCCAGGGGTGGGCCAATGAGCAGTTCTTC.

The chain recombines TRBV5-1 with TRBJ2-7; the D gene is possibly TRBD2 (7 bases). CDR1 is SGHRS, CDR2 YFSETQ, per germline. V was clipped by 0 bases and J by 1 base, with 14 bases between them. This CDR3 contains 16 residues. CDR3 nucleotide sequence: TGCGCCAGCAGCTTGGCCTCGGGGGGCTCTTCCTACGAGCAGTACTTC. Protein: CASSLASGGSSYEQYF.

The chain combines TRBV11-2 with TRBJ1-2; possible D gene TRBD1, 5 bases. CDR3 length equals 15 residues. The germline V and J ends were trimmed by 5 bases and 1 base, with 14 bases remaining between them. The V gene's germline CDR1 is SGHAT and CDR2 FQNNGV. The CDR3 coding sequence is TGTGCCAGCAGCCCCAGACAGATACGTAACTATGGCTACACCTTC. Encoded protein: CASSPRQIRNYGYTF.